These T cell receptor beta chains were read from a single sample in a study of blood T cell repertoires in COVID-19. TCRdb's copy holds only in-frame clones and misses some; the assay was immunoSEQ multiplex PCR. The table includes 70,000 to 95,000 clones, 70% to 90% detected once. Sequenced sample: peripheral blood. These receptors were taken from a woman in her 70s with active or convalescent COVID-19. CDR3s include the opening cysteine and the closing phenylalanine or tryptophan. Each record gives: V gene, J gene, clone size, CDR3 protein. Size values are once, few and many counts, or a class for expanded clones, and some rows have none.

>TRBV9|TRBJ2-1|few
CASSGLSRGDNEQFF
>TRBV7-2|TRBJ2-1|once
CASRGGLSYNEQFF
>TRBV18|TRBJ1-3|-
CASSDGQGASGNTIYF
>TRBV3-1/TRBV3-2|TRBJ2-7|-
CASSQAGQGRLIEQYF
>TRBV7-2|TRBJ2-1|-
CASSTRQGMEQFF
>TRBV7-2|TRBJ2-1|-
CASSFLAGGPKNEQFF
>TRBV3-1/TRBV3-2|TRBJ1-2|-
CASSPGTTSGYTF
>TRBV2|TRBJ1-5|-
CASRGGFGNQPQHF
>TRBV7-2|TRBJ2-7|-
CASSPGYEQYF
>TRBV4-1|TRBJ2-5|once
CASSHPGQGDETQYF
>TRBV28|TRBJ2-2|-
CASRRQGTGELFF
>TRBV12-3/TRBV12-4|TRBJ1-1|-
CASSLGSGTEAFF
>TRBV6-5|TRBJ1-4|few
CASSSGETNEKLFF
>TRBV6-5|TRBJ1-3|-
CASKRGRDSGNTIYF
>TRBV10-2|TRBJ2-5|-
CATDPSGDVGETQYF
>TRBV2|TRBJ2-5|-
CASSPLVGETQYF
>TRBV21-1|TRBJ1-2|-
CASSKSNHYKHGYTF